Listed here is a single T cell receptor beta chain. Its antigen is unknown. This sample is part of a study of cytomegalovirus exposure and HLA in healthy donors. The study, taken as a whole, reports: The investigators catalogued 160 or so TCR beta chains as cytomegalovirus-associated. Later on, an analysis found that several of the most significant clusters appeared to be linked to common viral pathogens, which included parvovirus B19. Excluded were some V segments that proved indistinguishable, including TRBV6-2 and TRBV6-3. Despite most TCR sequences being rare, some public TCRs occurred in many donors.

Germline V gene sequence: CDR1 MGHRA, CDR2 YSYEKL. V lost 2 bases, J lost 1 base, and 14 bases lay in between. The CDR3 has 17 residues. Primers for the PCR totalled 60 Vbeta and 13 Jbeta. The table came from immunoSEQ multiplex PCR; TCRdb's copy has only in-frame clones and leaves some out. The sample includes about 180,000 clones, 82% of them seen just once. Sample: PBMCs. This clonotype was sampled from a man aged 40-50 years in good health and CMV-seronegative. This rearrangement joins TRBV4-1 to TRBJ2-2; D perhaps matches TRBD1 (6 bases). For the CDR3, the DNA is TGCGCCAGCAGCCAACTGCCGACAGGACTGAACACCGGGGAGCTGTTTTTT. This translates into CASSQLPTGLNTGELFF.